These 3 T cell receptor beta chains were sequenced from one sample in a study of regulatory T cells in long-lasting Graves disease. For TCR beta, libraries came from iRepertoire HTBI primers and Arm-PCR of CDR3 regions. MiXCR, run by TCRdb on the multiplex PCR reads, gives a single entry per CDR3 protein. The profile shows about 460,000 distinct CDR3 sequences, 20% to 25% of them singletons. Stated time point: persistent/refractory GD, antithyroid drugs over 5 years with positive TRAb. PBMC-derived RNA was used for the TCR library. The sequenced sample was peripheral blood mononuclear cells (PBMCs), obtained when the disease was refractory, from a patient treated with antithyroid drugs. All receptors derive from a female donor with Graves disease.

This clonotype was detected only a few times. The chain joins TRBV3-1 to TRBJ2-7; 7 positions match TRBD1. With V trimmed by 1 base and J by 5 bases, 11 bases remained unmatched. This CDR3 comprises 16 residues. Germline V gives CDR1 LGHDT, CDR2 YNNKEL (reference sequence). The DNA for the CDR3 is TGTGCCAGCAGCCAAGTATGGGGACAGATTCCAAACGAGCAGTACTTC. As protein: CASSQVWGQIPNEQYF.

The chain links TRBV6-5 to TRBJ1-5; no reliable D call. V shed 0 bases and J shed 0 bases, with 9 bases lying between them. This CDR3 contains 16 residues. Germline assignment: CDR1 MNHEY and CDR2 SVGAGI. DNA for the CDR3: TGTGCCAGCAGTTACTCTAGACGATATAGCAATCAGCCCCAGCATTTT. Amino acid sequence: CASSYSRRYSNQPQHF.

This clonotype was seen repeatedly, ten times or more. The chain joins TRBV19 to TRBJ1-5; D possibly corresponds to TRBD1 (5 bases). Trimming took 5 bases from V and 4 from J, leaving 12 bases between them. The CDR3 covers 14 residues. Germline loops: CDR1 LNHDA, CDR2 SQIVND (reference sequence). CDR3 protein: CASSPLGGNQPQHF. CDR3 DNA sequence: TGTGCCAGTAGTCCCCTCGGGGGTAATCAGCCCCAGCATTTT. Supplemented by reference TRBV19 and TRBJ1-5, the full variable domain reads DGGITQSPKYLFRKEGQNVTLSCEQNLNHDAMYWYRQDPGQGLRLIYYSQIVNDFQKGDIAEGYSVSREKKESFPLTVTSAQKNPTAFYLCASSPLGGNQPQHFGDGTRLSIL.